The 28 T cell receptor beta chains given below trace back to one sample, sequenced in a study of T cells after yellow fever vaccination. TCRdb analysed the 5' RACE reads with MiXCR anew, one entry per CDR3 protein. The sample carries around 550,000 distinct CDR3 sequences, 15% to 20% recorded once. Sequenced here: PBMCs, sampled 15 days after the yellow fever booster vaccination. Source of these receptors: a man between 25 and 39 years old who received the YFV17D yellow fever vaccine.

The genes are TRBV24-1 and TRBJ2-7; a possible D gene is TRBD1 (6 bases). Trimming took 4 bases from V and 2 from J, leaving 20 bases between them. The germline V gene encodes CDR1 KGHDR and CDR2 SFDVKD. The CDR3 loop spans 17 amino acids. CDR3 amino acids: CATSDSGAAGNPYEQYF. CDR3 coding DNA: TGTGCCACCAGTGACTCAGGGGCCGCAGGGAACCCCTACGAGCAGTACTTC.

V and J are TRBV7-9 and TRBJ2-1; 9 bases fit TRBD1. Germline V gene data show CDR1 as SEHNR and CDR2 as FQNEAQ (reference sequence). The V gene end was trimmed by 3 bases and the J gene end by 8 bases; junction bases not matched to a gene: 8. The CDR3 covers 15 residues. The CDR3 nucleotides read TGTGCCAGCAGCTTTTGGACAGGGGTTATGGATGAGCAGTTCTTC. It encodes CASSFWTGVMDEQFF.

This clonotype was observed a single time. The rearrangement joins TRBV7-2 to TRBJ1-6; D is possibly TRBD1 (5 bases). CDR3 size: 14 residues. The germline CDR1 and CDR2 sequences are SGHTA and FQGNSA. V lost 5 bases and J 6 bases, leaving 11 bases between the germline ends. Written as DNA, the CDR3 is TGTGCCAGCAGCCTCAGGGTTGCTAATTCACCCCTCCACTTT. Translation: CASSLRVANSPLHF.

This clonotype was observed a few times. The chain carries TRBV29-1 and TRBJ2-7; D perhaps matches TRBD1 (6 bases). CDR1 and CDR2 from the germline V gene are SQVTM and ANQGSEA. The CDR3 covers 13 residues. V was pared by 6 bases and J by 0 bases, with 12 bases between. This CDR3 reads CSVLQGSSYEQYF. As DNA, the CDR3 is TGCAGCGTCCTACAGGGCAGCTCCTACGAGCAGTACTTC.

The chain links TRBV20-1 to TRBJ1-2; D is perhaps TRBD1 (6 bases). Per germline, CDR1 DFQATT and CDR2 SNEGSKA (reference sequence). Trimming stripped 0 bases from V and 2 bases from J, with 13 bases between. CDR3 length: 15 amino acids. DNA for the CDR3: TGCAGTGCTAGAGATTGGGGGGCTGACAACTATGGCTACACCTTC. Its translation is CSARDWGADNYGYTF.

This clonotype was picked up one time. CDR3 loop: CSARPARAPDGYGYTF. The CDR3 DNA follows: TGCAGTGCTAGGCCCGCGAGGGCCCCCGACGGGTATGGCTACACCTTC. The rearrangement uses TRBV20-1 and TRBJ1-2; no reliable D call. The CDR3 spans 16 residues. V was clipped by 3 bases and J by 5 bases, with 22 bases between them. The germline V gene encodes CDR1 DFQATT and CDR2 SNEGSKA (reference sequence).

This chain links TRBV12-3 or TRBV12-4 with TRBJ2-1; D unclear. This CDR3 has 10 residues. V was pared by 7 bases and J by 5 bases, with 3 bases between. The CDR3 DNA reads TGTGCCAGCAAGCACAATGAGCAGTTCTTC. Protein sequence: CASKHNEQFF.

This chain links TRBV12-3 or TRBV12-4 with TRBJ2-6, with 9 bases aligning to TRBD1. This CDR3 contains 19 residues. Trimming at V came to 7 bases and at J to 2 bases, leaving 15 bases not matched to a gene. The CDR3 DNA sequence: TGTGCCAGCACCTTAAGGGTAGGGGGACAGGGTACTGGGGCCAACGTCCTGACTTTC. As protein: CASTLRVGGQGTGANVLTF.

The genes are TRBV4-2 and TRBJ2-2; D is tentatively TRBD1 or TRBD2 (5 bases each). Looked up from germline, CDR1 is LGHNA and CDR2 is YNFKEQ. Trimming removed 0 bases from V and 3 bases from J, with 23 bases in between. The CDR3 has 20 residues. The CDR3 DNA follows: TGTGCCAGCAGCCAAGATGGGGCGGGCACCTTTTCGCGGGACACCGGGGAGCTGTTTTTT. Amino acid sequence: CASSQDGAGTFSRDTGELFF.

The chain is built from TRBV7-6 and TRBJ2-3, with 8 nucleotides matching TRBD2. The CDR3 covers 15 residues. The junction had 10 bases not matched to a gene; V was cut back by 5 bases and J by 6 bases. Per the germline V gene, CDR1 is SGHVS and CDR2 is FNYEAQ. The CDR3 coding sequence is TGTGCCAGCAGCCCGTTCAGCGGGAGTGGGGATACGCAGTATTTT. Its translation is CASSPFSGSGDTQYF.

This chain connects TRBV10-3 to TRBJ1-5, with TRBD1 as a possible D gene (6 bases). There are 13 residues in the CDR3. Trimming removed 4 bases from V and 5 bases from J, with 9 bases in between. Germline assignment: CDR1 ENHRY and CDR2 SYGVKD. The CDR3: CAISGQDYQPQHF. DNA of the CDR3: TGTGCCATCAGTGGACAGGATTATCAGCCCCAGCATTTT.

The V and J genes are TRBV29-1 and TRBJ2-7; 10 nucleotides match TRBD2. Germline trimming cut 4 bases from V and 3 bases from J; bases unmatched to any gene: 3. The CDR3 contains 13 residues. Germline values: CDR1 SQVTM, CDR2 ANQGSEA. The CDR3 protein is CSVGASGSYEQYF. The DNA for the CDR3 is TGCAGCGTTGGGGCTAGCGGGAGCTACGAGCAGTACTTC.

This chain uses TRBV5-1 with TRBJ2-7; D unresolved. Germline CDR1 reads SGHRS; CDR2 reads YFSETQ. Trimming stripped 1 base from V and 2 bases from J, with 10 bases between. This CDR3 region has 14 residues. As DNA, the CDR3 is TGCGCCAGCAGCTTGACGGAGTTCCCCTACGAGCAGTACTTC. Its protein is CASSLTEFPYEQYF. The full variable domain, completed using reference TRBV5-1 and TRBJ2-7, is KAGVTQTPRYLIKTRGQQVTLSCSPISGHRSVSWYQQTPGQGLQFLFEYFSETQRNKGNFPGRFSGRQFSNSRSEMNVSTLELGDSALYLCASSLTEFPYEQYFGPGTRLTVT.

CDR3 coding DNA: TGCGCCAGCAGCGCCGGGACTTCCTACGAGCAGTACTTC. Translating it yields CASSAGTSYEQYF. The rearrangement uses TRBV5-1 and TRBJ2-7; tentative D call: TRBD2 (6 bases). Trimming removed 4 bases from V and 1 base from J, with 9 bases in between. CDR1 is SGHRS, CDR2 YFSETQ, per germline. The CDR3 runs 13 residues.

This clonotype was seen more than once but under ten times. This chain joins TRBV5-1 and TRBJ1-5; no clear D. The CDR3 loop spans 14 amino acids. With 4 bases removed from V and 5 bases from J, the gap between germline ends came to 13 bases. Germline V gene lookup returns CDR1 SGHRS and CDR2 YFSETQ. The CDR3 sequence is CASSQDAGYQPQHF. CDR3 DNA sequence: TGCGCCAGCAGCCAAGACGCGGGGTATCAGCCCCAGCATTTT.

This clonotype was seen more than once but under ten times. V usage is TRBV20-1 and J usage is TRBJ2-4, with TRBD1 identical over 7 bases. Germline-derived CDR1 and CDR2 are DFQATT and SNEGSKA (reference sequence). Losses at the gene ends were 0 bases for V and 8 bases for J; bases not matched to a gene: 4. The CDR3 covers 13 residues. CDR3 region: CSARDLDRDIQYF. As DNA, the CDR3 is TGCAGTGCTAGAGACCTCGACAGGGACATTCAGTACTTC.

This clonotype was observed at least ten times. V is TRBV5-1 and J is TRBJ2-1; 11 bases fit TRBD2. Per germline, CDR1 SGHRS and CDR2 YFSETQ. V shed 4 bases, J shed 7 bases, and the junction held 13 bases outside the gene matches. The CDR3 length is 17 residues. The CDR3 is CASSPVAGGPDSNEQFF. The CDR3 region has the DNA TGCGCCAGCAGCCCAGTAGCGGGAGGGCCAGACTCGAATGAGCAGTTCTTC.

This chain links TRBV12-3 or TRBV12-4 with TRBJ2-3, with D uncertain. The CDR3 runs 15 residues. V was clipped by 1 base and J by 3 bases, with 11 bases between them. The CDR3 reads CASSLGISATDTQYF. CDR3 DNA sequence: TGTGCCAGCAGTTTAGGGATCTCTGCGACAGATACGCAGTATTTT.

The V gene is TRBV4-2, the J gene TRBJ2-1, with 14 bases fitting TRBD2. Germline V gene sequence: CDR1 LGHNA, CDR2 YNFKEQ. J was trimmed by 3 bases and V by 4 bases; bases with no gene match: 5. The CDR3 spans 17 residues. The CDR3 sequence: CASSPTGTSGSYNEQFF. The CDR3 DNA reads TGTGCCAGCAGCCCCACAGGGACTAGCGGGAGCTACAATGAGCAGTTCTTC.

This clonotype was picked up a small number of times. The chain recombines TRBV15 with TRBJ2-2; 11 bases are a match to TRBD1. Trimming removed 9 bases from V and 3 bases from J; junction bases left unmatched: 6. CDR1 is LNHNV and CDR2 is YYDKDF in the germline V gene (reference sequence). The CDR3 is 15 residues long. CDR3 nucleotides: TGTGCCACAGCCCGGGACAGGGGGTACACCGGGGAGCTGTTTTTT. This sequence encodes CATARDRGYTGELFF.

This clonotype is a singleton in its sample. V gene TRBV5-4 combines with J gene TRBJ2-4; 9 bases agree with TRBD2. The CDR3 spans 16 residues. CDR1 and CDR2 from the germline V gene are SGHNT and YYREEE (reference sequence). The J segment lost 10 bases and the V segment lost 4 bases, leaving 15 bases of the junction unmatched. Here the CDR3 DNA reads TGTGCCAGCAGCCCCCAAGCGGGAGGAGGAAGAACAATTCAGTACTTC. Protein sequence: CASSPQAGGGRTIQYF.

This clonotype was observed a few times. CDR3 sequence (DNA): TGTGCCAGCAGCTTAGCGGGTTTGGATGAGCAGTTCTTC. Amino acids: CASSLAGLDEQFF. This chain connects TRBV7-9 to TRBJ2-1; no clear D. V dropped 0 bases and J dropped 8 bases, with 8 bases sitting between them. This CDR3 has 13 residues. Germline V gene data show CDR1 as SEHNR and CDR2 as FQNEAQ (reference sequence). Drawing the rest from reference TRBV7-9 and TRBJ2-1, the complete variable domain is DTGVSQNPRHKITKRGQNVTFRCDPISEHNRLYWYRQTLGQGPEFLTYFQNEAQLEKSRLLSDRFSAERPKGSFSTLEIQRTEQGDSAMYLCASSLAGLDEQFFGPGTRLTVL.

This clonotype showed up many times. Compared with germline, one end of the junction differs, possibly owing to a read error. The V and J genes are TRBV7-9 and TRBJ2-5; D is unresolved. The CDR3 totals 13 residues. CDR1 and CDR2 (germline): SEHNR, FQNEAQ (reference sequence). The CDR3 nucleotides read TGCGCCAGCAGCCCGGCAGGAGAAGAGACCCAGTACTTC. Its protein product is CASSPAGEETQYF.

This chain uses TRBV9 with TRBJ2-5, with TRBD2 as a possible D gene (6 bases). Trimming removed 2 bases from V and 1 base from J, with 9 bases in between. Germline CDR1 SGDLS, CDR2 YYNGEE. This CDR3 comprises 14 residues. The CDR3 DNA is TGTGCCAGCAGCGTTGCGGGACGCCAAGAGACCCAGTACTTC. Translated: CASSVAGRQETQYF.

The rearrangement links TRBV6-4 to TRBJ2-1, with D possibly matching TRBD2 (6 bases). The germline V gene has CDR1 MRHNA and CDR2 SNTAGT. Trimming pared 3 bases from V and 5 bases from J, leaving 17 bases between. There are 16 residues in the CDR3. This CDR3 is CASSERWRGPDNEQFF. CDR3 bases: TGTGCCAGCAGTGAGCGGTGGCGGGGCCCCGACAATGAGCAGTTCTTC.

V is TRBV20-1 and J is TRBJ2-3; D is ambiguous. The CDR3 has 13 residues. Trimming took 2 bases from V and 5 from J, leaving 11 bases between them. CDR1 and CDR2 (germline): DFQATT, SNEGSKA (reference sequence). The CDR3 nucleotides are TGCAGTGCTAGAATTGGTGGCGGAGATACGCAGTATTTT. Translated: CSARIGGGDTQYF.

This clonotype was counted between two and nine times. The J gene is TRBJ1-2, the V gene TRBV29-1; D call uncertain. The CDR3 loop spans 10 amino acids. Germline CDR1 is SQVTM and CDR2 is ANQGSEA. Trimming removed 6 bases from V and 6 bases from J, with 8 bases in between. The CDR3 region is CSVPLDGYTF. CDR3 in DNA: TGCAGCGTCCCATTAGATGGCTACACCTTC.

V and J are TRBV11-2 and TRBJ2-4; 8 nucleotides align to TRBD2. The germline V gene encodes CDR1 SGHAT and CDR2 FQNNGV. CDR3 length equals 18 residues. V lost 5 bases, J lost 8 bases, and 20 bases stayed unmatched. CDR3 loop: CASSPRRPGGGDFDIQYF. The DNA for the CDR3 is TGTGCCAGCAGCCCGCGACGACCCGGGGGGGGAGATTTTGACATTCAGTACTTC.